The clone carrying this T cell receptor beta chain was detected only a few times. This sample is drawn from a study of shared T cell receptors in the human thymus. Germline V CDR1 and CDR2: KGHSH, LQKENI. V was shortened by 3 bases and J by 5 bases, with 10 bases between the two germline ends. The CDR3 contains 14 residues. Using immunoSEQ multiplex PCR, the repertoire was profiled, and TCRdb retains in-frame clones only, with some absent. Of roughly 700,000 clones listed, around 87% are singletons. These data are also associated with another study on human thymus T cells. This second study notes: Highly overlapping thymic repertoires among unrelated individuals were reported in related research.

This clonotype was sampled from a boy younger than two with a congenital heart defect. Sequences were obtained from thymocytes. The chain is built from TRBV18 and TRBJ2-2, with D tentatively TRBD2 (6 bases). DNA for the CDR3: TGTGCCAGCTCACCGCGACTAGAGACCGGGGAGCTGTTTTTT. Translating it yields CASSPRLETGELFF.